This T cell receptor beta chain was obtained from a study of blood T cell repertoires in COVID-19 (dated by TCRdb to the early 2020s). For context, the study as a whole: The collaborator samples originated in the United States, Italy and Spain and spanned the acute and convalescent phases of COVID-19. The repertoires were released in a freely available public database intended as a resource for research on the immune response to SARS-CoV-2. The dataset comprised deeply sampled blood TCRbeta repertoires from subjects exposed to, actively infected with, or recovered from COVID-19. The material from the prospective study consisted of cDNA or gDNA derived from T cells, B-cell-depleted T cells, or PBMCs. HLA class I and class II types, where available, came from metadata supplied by the sample provider rather than from assay-based typing. Nearly every sample came with metadata listing a de-identified subject ID, COVID-19 status, age in years and sex. Samples were obtained from the ongoing ImmuneRACE study (first 160 participants) and from 1,200 or so subjects provided by 6 global collaborators.

Only one count was recorded for this clone. Its target antigen remains unknown. No base quality information exists; no much larger clone differs at one position. TCRbeta CDR3 regions were amplified from genomic DNA by means of the immunoSEQ Assay, a bias-controlled multiplex PCR. Concerning the study's data processing: Within the assay, amplification of reference gene primers was used to estimate how many nucleated cells each sample contained. To quantify the absolute abundance of each unique TCRbeta CDR3 rearrangement, sequence reads were collapsed and filtered. Productive Simpson clonality was computed per sample as the square root of Simpson's diversity index over productive rearrangements. TCRdb mirrors the immuneACCESS table, restricted to in-frame sequences. Some clones are absent from its copies; in checked studies, under half trace to an unresolved V gene, and the reason for the others is unknown. V and J calls and clone size are those listed in that table; D and trimming were worked out from the DNA. Across this sample there are 250,000 to 400,000 clones, with roughly 90% seen only once. The top ten hold roughly 2.9% of the sample.

One collaborating source in Seattle enrolled patients while the patients were actively infected and followed the patients over time throughout the course of disease. Whole blood was collected in K2EDTA tubes by collaborating institutions according to the institutions' own protocols. For TCRbeta analysis, collaborator samples were shipped as frozen whole blood, as isolated PBMCs, or as DNA extracted from either sample type. Overall study outcomes, separate from this receptor: The amount of clinical and demographic metadata varied by source and participant and was provided uncurated.

Material for sequencing was peripheral blood. This clonotype was sampled from a woman in her twenties or thirties with COVID-19, enrolled during active disease.

The DNA sequence reads TGTGCCATCAGTGAGTCAGCGGCCAAGGGAGGCTATGGCTACACCTTC. Its translation reads: CAISESAAKGGYGYTF. The chain couples TRBV10-3 to TRBJ1-2; no D gene can be assigned with confidence. The CDR3 sequence holds 16 residues, the cysteine and phenylalanine included. The read is trimmed to its CDR3 DNA, 48 bases read in frame from base 1. Trimming costs V 0 bases and J 4 bases, and their ends lie 15 bases apart. The CDR1 and CDR2 encoded by the germline V gene are ENHRY and SYGVKD.